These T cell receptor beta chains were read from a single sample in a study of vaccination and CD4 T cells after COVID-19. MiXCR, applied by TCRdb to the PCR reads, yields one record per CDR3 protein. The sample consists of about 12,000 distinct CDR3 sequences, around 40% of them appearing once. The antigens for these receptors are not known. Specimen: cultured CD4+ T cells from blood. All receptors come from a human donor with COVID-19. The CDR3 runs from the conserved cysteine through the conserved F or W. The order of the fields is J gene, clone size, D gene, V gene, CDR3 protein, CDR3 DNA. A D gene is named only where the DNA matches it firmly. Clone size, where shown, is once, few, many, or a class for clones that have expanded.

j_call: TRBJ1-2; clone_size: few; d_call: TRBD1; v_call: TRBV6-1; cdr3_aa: CASRPGGGNYGYTF; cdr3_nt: TGTGCCAGCAGGCCAGGGGGCGGGAACTATGGCTACACCTTC
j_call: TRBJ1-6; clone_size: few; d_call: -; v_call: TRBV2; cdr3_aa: CASSESGWALHF; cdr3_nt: TGTGCCAGCAGTGAAAGTGGGTGGGCCCTCCACTTT
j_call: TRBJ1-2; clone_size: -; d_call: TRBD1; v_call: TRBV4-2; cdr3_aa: CASSQQSTGSLNYGYTF; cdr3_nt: TGTGCCAGCAGCCAACAATCGACAGGGTCCTTGAACTATGGCTACACCTTC
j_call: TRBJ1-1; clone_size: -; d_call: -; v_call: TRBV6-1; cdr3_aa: CASSRGNTEAFF; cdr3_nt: TGTGCCAGCAGCAGGGGGAACACTGAAGCTTTCTTT
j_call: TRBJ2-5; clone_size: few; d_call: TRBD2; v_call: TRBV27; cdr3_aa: CARGTRTSDQETQYF; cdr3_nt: TGTGCCAGGGGGACTCGGACTAGCGACCAAGAGACCCAGTACTTC
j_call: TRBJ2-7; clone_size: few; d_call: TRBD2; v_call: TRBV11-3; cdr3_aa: CASRPPGGHSYEQYF; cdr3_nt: TGTGCCAGCAGGCCACCGGGGGGGCACTCCTACGAGCAGTACTTC
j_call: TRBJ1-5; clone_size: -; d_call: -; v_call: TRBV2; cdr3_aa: CASTGIGTGPPTPQHF; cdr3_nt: TGTGCCAGCACCGGAATAGGTACGGGACCACCGACACCCCAGCATTTT
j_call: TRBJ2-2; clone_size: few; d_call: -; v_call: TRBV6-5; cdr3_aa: CASRYPKGRGPHTGELFF; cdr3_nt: TGTGCCAGCAGATACCCCAAGGGGCGGGGGCCCCACACCGGGGAGCTGTTTTTT
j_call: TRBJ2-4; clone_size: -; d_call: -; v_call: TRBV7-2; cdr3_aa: CASSSPIAKNIQYF; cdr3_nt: TGTGCCAGCAGCTCCCCTATAGCCAAAAACATTCAGTACTTC
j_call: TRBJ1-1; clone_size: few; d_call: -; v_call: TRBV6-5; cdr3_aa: CASSYSGLSEAFF; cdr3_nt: TGTGCCAGCAGTTACTCTGGCCTGTCTGAAGCTTTCTTT
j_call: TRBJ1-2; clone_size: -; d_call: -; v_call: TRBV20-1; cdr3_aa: CSARPPNYGYTF; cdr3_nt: TGCAGTGCTAGACCCCCTAACTATGGCTACACCTTC
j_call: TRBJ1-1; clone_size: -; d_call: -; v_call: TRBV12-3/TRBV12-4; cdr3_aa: CASSPSGADTEAFF; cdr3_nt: TGTGCCAGCAGCCCCAGTGGGGCTGACACTGAAGCTTTCTTT
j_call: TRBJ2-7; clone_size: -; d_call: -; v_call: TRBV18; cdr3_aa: CASSPPSKSSYEQYF; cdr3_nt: TGTGCCAGCTCACCACCGAGTAAGAGCTCCTACGAGCAGTACTTC
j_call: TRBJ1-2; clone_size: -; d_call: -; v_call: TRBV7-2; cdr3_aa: CASSLSIGGLYGYTF; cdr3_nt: TGTGCCAGCAGCTTATCCATCGGGGGTCTTTATGGCTACACCTTC
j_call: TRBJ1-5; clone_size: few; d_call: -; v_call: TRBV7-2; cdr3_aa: CASSSLFRNQPQHF; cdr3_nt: TGTGCCAGCAGCTCACTCTTCCGAAATCAGCCCCAGCATTTT
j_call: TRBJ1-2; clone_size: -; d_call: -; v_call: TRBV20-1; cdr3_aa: CSAETVDYGYTF; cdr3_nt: TGCAGTGCTGAGACAGTTGACTATGGCTACACCTTC
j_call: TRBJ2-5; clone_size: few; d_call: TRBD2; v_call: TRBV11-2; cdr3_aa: CASSLELRLAGRQETQYF; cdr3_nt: TGTGCCAGCAGCTTAGAGCTTCGGCTAGCGGGGCGTCAAGAGACCCAGTACTTC
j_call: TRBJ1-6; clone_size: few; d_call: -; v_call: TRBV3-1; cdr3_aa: CASSRRDTYNSPLHF; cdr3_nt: TGTGCCAGCAGCCGACGGGACACTTATAATTCACCCCTCCACTTT
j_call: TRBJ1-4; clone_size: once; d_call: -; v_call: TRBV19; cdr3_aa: CASSTPSRGGEKLFF; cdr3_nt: TGTGCCAGTAGTACCCCTTCGCGGGGAGGCGAAAAACTGTTTTTT
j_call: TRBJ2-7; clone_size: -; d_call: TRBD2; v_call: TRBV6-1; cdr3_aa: CANFWGDYPRYEQYF; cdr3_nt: TGTGCCAACTTTTGGGGGGACTACCCGCGCTACGAGCAGTACTTC
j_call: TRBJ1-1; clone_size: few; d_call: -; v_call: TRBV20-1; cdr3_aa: CSARQGNTEAFF; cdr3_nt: TGCAGTGCTAGGCAGGGGAACACTGAAGCTTTCTTT
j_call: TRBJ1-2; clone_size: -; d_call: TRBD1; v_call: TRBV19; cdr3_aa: CASSVRDRGHQNYGYTF; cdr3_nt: TGTGCCAGTAGTGTGCGGGACAGGGGGCACCAGAACTATGGCTACACCTTC
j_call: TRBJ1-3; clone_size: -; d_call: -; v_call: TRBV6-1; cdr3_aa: CASAAGNTIYF; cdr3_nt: TGTGCCAGCGCCGCCGGAAACACCATATATTTT